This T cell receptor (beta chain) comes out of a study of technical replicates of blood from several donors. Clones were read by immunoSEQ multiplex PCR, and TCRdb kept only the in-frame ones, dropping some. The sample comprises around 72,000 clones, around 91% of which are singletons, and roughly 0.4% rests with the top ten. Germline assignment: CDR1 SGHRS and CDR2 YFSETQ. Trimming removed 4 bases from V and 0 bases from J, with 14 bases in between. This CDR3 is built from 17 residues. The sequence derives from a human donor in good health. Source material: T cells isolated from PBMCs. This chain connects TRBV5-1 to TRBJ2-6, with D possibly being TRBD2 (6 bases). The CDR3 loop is CASSLGGSVSGANVLTF. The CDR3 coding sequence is TGCGCCAGCAGCCTGGGGGGTAGCGTCTCTGGGGCCAACGTCCTGACTTTC.